The T cell receptor beta chain described here comes from a study of blood T cell repertoires in COVID-19 (dated by TCRdb to 2020 to 2022). Regarding the study in general: Samples from collaborators originated in the United States, Italy and Spain and spanned both the acute and convalescent phases of COVID-19. Sample metadata almost always included a de-identified subject ID, COVID-19 status, age in years and sex. HLA class I and class II types, where available, came from metadata supplied by the sample provider rather than from assay-based typing. The material from the prospective study consisted of cDNA or gDNA derived from T cells, B-cell-depleted T cells, or PBMCs. The repertoires were released in a freely available public database intended as a resource for research on the immune response to SARS-CoV-2. The samples were drawn from two sources: the first 160 participants of the ongoing ImmuneRACE study, and fewer than 1,500 subjects contributed by 6 global collaborators. Subjects who had been exposed to COVID-19, were actively infected with it, or had recovered from it provided the deeply sampled blood TCRbeta repertoires that made up the dataset. What the study reported, not specific to this receptor: The quantity of clinical and demographic metadata differed by source and by participant and was supplied without curation.

Taken from cysteine to phenylalanine, the CDR3 has 15 residues. CDR3 DNA only is kept here, 45 bases in frame from base 1. The germline V and J ends show losses of 6 bases and 5 bases respectively, and no gene match explains 10 bases of the junction. CDR1 MNHEY and CDR2 SVGEGT were looked up in the germline V gene. TCRbeta CDR3 regions were amplified from genomic DNA by means of the immunoSEQ Assay, a bias-controlled multiplex PCR. The study's own analysis went as follows. Within the assay, amplification of reference gene primers was used to estimate how many nucleated cells each sample contained. To quantify the absolute abundance of each unique TCRbeta CDR3 rearrangement, sequence reads were collapsed and filtered. For each sample, productive Simpson clonality was calculated by taking the square root of Simpson's diversity index across productive rearrangements. TCRdb holds this immuneACCESS table with in-frame rearrangements only. Some clones are missing; in checked studies, unresolved V genes explain under half, and the rest has no known cause. D and trimming come from the DNA, and the V and J calls and clone size come from that table. The sample includes around 200,000 clones, with around nine tenths observed a single time. The ten largest clonotypes hold approximately 3.5% of the sample.

Each collaborating institution followed its own protocols to collect whole blood in K2EDTA tubes. For TCRbeta analysis, collaborator samples were shipped as frozen whole blood, as isolated PBMCs, or as DNA extracted from either sample type. Turning to this clone: Its antigen target is currently unknown. The sample holds no much larger clone one base away, and base qualities are not on file.

This chain is built from TRBV6-2 or TRBV6-3 and TRBJ1-5, and 7 bases in between align with TRBD1. Sequencing input: peripheral blood. The receptor was isolated from a man aged 65-85 years with acute or convalescent COVID-19. The nucleotides read TGTGCCAGCAGCTGGGGAGACAGGGAAGATCAGCCCCAGCATTTT. Its protein product is CASSWGDREDQPQHF.